Listed here are 9 T cell receptor beta chains from one sample, sequenced in a study of type 1 and type 2 diabetes patients. Genomic DNA was the PCR template. Amplification of the beta chain CDR3 used 30 forward and 13 reverse multiplex primers. Via MiXCR, TCRdb re-called the multiplex PCR reads, giving one row per CDR3 protein. The table includes about 270,000 distinct CDR3 sequences, 40% to 50% detected once. Sequencing input: peripheral blood mononuclear cells (PBMCs). The receptors originated from a man aged 18 to 35 with type 2 diabetes.

The CDR3 DNA follows: TGTGCCAGCAAGGGGGGAAACACTGAAGCTTTCTTT. This gives the protein CASKGGNTEAFF. The chain has TRBV14 and TRBJ1-1; a weak D match, TRBD1 (6 bases). The V and J ends lost 7 bases and 2 bases respectively, with 8 bases between them. The CDR3 is 12 amino acids. Germline V lookup: CDR1 SGHDN, CDR2 FVKESK.

The J gene is TRBJ2-3, the V gene TRBV19, with TRBD2 matching 11 bases. Germline V gene lookup returns CDR1 LNHDA and CDR2 SQIVND (reference sequence). J was trimmed by 2 bases and V by 4 bases; bases with no gene match: 2. The CDR3 sequence is 15 residues long. The CDR3 loop reads CASSRGLAATDTQYF. Here the CDR3 DNA reads TGTGCCAGTAGTAGGGGACTAGCGGCCACAGATACGCAGTATTTT.

V and J are TRBV11-2 and TRBJ2-7; D is ambiguous. Per the germline V gene, CDR1 is SGHAT and CDR2 is FQNNGV. This CDR3 is 15 amino acids long. V dropped 1 base and J dropped 0 bases, with 10 bases sitting between them. The CDR3 protein is CASSLGAGNSYEQYF. In DNA, the CDR3 is TGTGCCAGCAGCTTAGGCGCAGGTAACTCCTACGAGCAGTACTTC.

The chain combines TRBV6-6 with TRBJ2-7, with D perhaps TRBD1 (6 bases). Trimming shortened V by 2 bases and J by 4 bases, and 9 bases separated the two germline ends. Germline CDR1 reads MNHNY; CDR2 reads SVGAGI (reference sequence). CDR3 length equals 13 residues. DNA of the CDR3: TGTGCCAGCAGTTACGCCGACAGGTACGAGCAGTACTTC. Translating it yields CASSYADRYEQYF.

This clonotype has just one count. The chain has TRBV7-3 and TRBJ1-2, with D tentatively TRBD1 (6 bases). The CDR3 has 15 amino acids. V was clipped by 2 bases and J by 7 bases, with 17 bases between them. Germline V gene data show CDR1 as SGHTA and CDR2 as FQGTGA. This chain's CDR3 is CASSLADRPLGGYTF. In nucleotides, the CDR3 is TGTGCCAGCAGCTTAGCTGACAGGCCCTTGGGTGGCTACACCTTC.

A word on this clonotype: A junction end diverges from the germline sequence, so it may reflect a read error. This sequence joins TRBV4-1 and TRBJ2-5; D gene unclear. Looked up from germline, CDR1 is MGHRA and CDR2 is YSYEKL. This CDR3 spans 13 amino acids. Here the CDR3 DNA reads TGCGTCAGCAGCCTTACCGCCCAAGAGACCCAGTACTTC. Protein: CVSSLTAQETQYF.

This clonotype is medium-sized by share. The chain has TRBV7-6 and TRBJ1-6, with 10 bases lining up with TRBD1. Germline values: CDR1 SGHVS, CDR2 FNYEAQ. Germline trimming cut 4 bases from V and 8 bases from J; bases unmatched to any gene: 5. The CDR3 has 15 amino acids. For the CDR3, the DNA is TGTGCCAGCAGCTCCGGGACAGGGGATGATTCACCCCTCCACTTT. This translates into CASSSGTGDDSPLHF.

The rearrangement joins TRBV9 to TRBJ1-5; D is uncertain. Deletions cut 0 bases from V and 7 bases from J, with 8 bases between. Germline V gene lookup returns CDR1 SGDLS and CDR2 YYNGEE. This CDR3 region has 13 residues. CDR3 nucleotides: TGTGCCAGCAGCGTAGCGCCGAGCCAGCCCCAGCATTTT. It is translated as CASSVAPSQPQHF.

V gene TRBV7-2 combines with J gene TRBJ2-3; D remains ambiguous. The CDR3 has 13 residues. Germline V gene sequence: CDR1 SGHTA, CDR2 FQGNSA. V dropped 4 bases and J dropped 8 bases, with 13 bases sitting between them. CDR3 coding DNA: TGTGCCAGCAGCTCCCCTCCGGTCGGTACGCAGTATTTT. The encoded protein is CASSSPPVGTQYF.